These T cell receptor beta chains were read from a single sample in a study of T-cell memory formation after mild COVID-19. One entry per CDR3 protein results from TCRdb running MiXCR on the 5' RACE reads. The table lists 300,000 to 400,000 distinct CDR3 sequences, approximately 14% of them singletons. Material: PBMCs or a T cell subset sorted from them (not recorded which). The receptors derive from a man aged 18 to 29 who had mild COVID-19 (a few samples of this study predate the infection). Cell type and time point are not known. The conserved cysteine and the conserved F or W are not part of the CDR3 here. The D gene is left open where the match is weak.

TRBV7-2	TRBD1	TRBJ2-1	ASSLSGQAYNEQF
TRBV6-5	.	TRBJ1-1	ASSPDYAHLTREAF
TRBV7-9	TRBD1	TRBJ1-2	ASSAGTAEQHYGYT
TRBV29-1	.	TRBJ2-1	SVVEAGPYNEQF
TRBV24-1	.	TRBJ1-1	ATRNRGEAF
TRBV7-2	.	TRBJ2-3	ASSLASSTDTQY
TRBV6-2/TRBV6-3	TRBD2	TRBJ2-3	ASSPSGGVSTDTQY
TRBV6-5	.	TRBJ2-7	ASSYSQAYEQY
TRBV7-2	.	TRBJ1-5	ASSPNTGVGNQPQH
TRBV30	TRBD1	TRBJ2-2	AWSEWTGVNTGELF
TRBV6-5	TRBD2	TRBJ2-7	ASGPRGGVYEQY
TRBV5-1	.	TRBJ1-5	ASSLAGGNQPQH
TRBV6-6	TRBD2	TRBJ2-4	ASRGTSGAKNIQY
TRBV7-9	.	TRBJ2-7	ASSRPGSGDEQY
TRBV7-6	.	TRBJ1-1	ASSSQGWDTEAF
TRBV12-3/TRBV12-4	TRBD2	TRBJ2-1	ASRLAGGSSYNEQF
TRBV27	.	TRBJ1-1	ASRLGKGNTEAF
TRBV19	.	TRBJ2-1	ASIVGNEQF
TRBV7-6	.	TRBJ1-1	ASSLDPVNTEAF
TRBV28	.	TRBJ2-1	ASAPRSLLEQF
TRBV4-1	TRBD1	TRBJ1-1	ASSQEAGQVNEAF
TRBV4-1	TRBD2	TRBJ2-1	ASSHGGSGMSPYNEQF
TRBV7-6	TRBD1	TRBJ2-7	ASSLEGTESYEQY
TRBV30	.	TRBJ2-1	AWKTYGDEQF
TRBV6-2/TRBV6-3	TRBD1	TRBJ1-5	ASSYRQGNNQPQH
TRBV2	.	TRBJ1-2	ASRELFGYGYT
TRBV5-1	.	TRBJ1-6	ASSLAGTNGSPLH
TRBV7-8	TRBD2	TRBJ2-1	ASSLPTSGVYNEQF